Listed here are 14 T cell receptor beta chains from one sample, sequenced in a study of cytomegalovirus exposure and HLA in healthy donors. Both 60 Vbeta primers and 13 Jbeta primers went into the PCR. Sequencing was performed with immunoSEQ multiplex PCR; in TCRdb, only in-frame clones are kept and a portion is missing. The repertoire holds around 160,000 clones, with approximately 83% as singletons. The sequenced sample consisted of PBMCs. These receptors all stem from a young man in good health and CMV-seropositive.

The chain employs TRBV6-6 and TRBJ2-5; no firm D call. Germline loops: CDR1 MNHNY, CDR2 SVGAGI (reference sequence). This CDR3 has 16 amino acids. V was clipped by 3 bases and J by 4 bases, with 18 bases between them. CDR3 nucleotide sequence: TGTGCCAGCAGTTATGGCTCGGATCTAGTCGGAGAGACCCAGTACTTC. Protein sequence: CASSYGSDLVGETQYF.

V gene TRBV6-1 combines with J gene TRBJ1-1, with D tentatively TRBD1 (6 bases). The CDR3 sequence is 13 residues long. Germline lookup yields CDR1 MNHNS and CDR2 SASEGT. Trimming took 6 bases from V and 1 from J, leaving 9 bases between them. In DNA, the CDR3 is TGTGCCAGCAGACGAGGGGGGAACACTGAAGCTTTCTTT. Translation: CASRRGGNTEAFF.

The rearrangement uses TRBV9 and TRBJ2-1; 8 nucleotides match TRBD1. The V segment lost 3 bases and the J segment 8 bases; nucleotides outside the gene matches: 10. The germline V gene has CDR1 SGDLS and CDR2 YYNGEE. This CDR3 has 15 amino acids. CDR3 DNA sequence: TGTGCCAGCAGCGCCGCGGCAGGGGGCTTATATGAGCAGTTCTTC. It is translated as CASSAAAGGLYEQFF.

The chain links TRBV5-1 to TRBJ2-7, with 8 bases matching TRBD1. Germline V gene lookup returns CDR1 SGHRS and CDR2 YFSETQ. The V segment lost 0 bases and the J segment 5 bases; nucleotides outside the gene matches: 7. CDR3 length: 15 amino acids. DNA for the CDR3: TGCGCCAGCAGCTTGGTCGGACAGGGAGGTAACGAGCAGTACTTC. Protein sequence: CASSLVGQGGNEQYF.

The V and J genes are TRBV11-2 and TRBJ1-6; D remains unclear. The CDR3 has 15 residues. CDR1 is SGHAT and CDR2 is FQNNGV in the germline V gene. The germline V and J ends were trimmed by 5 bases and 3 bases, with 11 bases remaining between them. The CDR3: CASSQTQFYNSPLHF. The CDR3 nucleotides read TGTGCCAGCAGCCAAACACAGTTCTATAATTCACCCCTCCACTTT.

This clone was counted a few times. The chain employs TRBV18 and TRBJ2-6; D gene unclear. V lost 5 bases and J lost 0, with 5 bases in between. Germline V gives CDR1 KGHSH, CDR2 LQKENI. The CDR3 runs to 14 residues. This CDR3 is CASSGNSGANVLTF. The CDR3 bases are TGTGCCAGCTCAGGCAACTCTGGGGCCAACGTCCTGACTTTC.

The CDR3 coding sequence is TGTGCCAGCAGTTCGACTAGCGGGGGGGTCACCTACGAGCAGTACTTC. Its translation: CASSSTSGGVTYEQYF. V gene TRBV6-5 combines with J gene TRBJ2-7; the match to TRBD2 covers 14 bases. This CDR3 contains 16 residues. Per the germline V gene, CDR1 is MNHEY and CDR2 is SVGAGI. V lost 4 bases and J lost 2; bases outside the gene matches: 4.

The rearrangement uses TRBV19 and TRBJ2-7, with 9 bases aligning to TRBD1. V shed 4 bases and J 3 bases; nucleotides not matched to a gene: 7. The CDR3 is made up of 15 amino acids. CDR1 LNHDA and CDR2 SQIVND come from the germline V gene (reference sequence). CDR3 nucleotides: TGTGCCAGTAGTACCCGGGACAGGGACTACTACGAGCAGTACTTC. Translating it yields CASSTRDRDYYEQYF. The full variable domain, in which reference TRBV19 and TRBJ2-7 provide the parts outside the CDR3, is DGGITQSPKYLFRKEGQNVTLSCEQNLNHDAMYWYRQDPGQGLRLIYYSQIVNDFQKGDIAEGYSVSREKKESFPLTVTSAQKNPTAFYLCASSTRDRDYYEQYFGPGTRLTVT.

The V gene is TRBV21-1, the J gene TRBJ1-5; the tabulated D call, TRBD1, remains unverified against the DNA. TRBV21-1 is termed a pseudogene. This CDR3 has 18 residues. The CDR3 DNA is TGTGCCAGCAGCCCGTCCCGGGACAGGGGCAAGGTAAGTCAGCCCCAGCATTTT. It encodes CASSPSRDRGKVSQPQHF.

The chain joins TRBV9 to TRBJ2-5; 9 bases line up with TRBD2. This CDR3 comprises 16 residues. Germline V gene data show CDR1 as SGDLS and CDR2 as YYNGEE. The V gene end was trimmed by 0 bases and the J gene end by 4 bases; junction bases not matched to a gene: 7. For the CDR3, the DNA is TGTGCCAGCAGCGTAGGTCCTAGCGGGGCCCCAGAGACCCAGTACTTC. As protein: CASSVGPSGAPETQYF. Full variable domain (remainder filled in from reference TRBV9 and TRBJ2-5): DSGVTQTPKHLITATGQRVTLRCSPRSGDLSVYWYQQSLDQGLQFLIQYYNGEERAKGNILERFSAQQFPDLHSELNLSSLELGDSALYFCASSVGPSGAPETQYFGPGTRLLVL.

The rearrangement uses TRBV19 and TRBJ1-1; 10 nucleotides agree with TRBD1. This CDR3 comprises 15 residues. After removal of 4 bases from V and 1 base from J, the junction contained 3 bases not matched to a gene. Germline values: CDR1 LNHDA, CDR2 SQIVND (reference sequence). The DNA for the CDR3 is TGTGCCAGTAGTAGACAGGGGGCTTGGAACACTGAAGCTTTCTTT. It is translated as CASSRQGAWNTEAFF.

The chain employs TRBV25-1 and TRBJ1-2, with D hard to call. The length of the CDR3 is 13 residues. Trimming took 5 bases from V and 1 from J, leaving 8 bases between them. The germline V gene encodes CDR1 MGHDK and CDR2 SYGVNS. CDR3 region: CASSPGGNYGYTF. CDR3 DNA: TGTGCCAGCAGTCCAGGAGGTAACTATGGCTACACCTTC.

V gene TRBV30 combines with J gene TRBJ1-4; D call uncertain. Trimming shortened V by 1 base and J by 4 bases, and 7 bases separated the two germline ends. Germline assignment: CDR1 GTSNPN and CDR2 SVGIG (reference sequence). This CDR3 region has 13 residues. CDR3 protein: CAWSAGLNEKLFF. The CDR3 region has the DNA TGTGCCTGGAGTGCCGGACTTAATGAAAAACTGTTTTTT. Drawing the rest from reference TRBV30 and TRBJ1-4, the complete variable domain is SQTIHQWPATLVQPVGSPLSLECTVEGTSNPNLYWYRQAAGRGLQLLFYSVGIGQISSEVPQNLSASRPQDRQFILSSKKLLLSDSGFYLCAWSAGLNEKLFFGSGTQLSVL.

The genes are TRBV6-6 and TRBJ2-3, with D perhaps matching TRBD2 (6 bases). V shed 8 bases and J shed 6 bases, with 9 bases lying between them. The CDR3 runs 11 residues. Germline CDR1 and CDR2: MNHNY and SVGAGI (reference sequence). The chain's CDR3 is CASHAGDTQYF. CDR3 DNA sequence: TGTGCCAGCCACGCGGGGGATACGCAGTATTTT.